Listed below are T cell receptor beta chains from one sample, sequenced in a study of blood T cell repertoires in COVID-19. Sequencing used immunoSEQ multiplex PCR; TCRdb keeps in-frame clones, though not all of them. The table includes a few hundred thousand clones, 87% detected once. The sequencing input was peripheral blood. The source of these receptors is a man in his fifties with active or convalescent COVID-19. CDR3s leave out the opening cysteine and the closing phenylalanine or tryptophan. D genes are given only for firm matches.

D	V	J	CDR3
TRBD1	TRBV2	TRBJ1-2	ASRRTGDLST
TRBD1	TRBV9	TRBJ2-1	ASSVGEGDRVLEQF
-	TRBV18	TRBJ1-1	ASSDSTNTEAF
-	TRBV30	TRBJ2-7	AWSVLAGRSYEQY
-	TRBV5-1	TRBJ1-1	ASSLSGRETEAF
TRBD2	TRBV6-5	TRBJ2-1	ASSYSTSGRNEQF
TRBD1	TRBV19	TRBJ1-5	ASRPGQGFRDNQPQH
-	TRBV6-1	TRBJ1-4	ASSDFNGKLF
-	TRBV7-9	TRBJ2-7	ASSLVVAGTYEQY
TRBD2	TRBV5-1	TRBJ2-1	ASSLALAGINEQF
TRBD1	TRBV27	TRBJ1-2	ASRLDRGTNYGYT
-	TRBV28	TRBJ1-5	ASSSGGENQPQH
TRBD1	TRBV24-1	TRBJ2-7	ATTDRGYEQY
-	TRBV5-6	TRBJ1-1	ASSLGTDPLRAF
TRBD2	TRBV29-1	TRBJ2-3	SVMGLAGGQPDTQY
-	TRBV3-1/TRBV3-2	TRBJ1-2	ASSWTTDYGYT
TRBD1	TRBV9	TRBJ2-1	ASSPSGQGNEQF
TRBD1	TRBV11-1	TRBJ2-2	ASSLGTGANTGELF
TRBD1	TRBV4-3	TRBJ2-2	ASSQEDRAAGELF
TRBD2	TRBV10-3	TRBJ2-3	AISRAGYTDTQY
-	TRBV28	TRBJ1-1	ASSLSIGGAF
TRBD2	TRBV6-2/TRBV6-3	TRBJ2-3	ASSYGSRGSTDTQY
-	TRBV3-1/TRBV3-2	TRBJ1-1	ASSQDRGGAEAF
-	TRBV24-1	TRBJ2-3	ATSGETPSTDTQY
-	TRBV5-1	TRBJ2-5	ASTPRGVEETQY
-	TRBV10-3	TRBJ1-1	AISETRTENTEAF
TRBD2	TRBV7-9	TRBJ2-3	ASSSNSGSGTDTQY
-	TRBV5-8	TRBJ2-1	ASSLELGGRFNEQF
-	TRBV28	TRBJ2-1	ASSSPLGGNEQF
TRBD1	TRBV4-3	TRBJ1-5	ASSQVAQGARQPQH
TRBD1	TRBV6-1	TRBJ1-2	ASRPTGDGGGYT
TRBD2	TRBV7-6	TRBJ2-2	ASSLVLAGGTGELF
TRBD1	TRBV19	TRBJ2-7	ASSNSGTGTAEQY
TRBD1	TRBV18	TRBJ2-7	ASSQGQRYEQY
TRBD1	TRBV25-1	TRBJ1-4	ASSEGNRGVEKLF
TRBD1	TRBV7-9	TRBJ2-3	ASRPRQGARTDTQY
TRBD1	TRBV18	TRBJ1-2	ASSPLDRDYGYT
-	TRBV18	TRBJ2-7	ASSPSAGISYEQY
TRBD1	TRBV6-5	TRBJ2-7	ASSYDRVSHEQY